The 21 T cell receptor beta chains below come from one sample, sequenced in a study of blood T cell repertoires in COVID-19. Sequencing was performed with immunoSEQ multiplex PCR; in TCRdb, only in-frame clones are kept and a portion is missing. The table records more than 25,000 clones, 80% to 90% of them present only once. Sequencing was carried out using peripheral blood. Source of these receptors: a woman aged 40 to 50 with active or convalescent COVID-19.

The rearrangement links TRBV13 to TRBJ1-4, with D possibly matching TRBD1 (6 bases). V was clipped by 3 bases and J by 5 bases, with 13 bases between them. This CDR3 has 15 amino acids. The germline CDR1 and CDR2 sequences are PRHDT and FYEKMQ (reference sequence). The CDR3, as DNA: TGTGCCAGCAGCTTCCGACAGGAACAGAATGAAAAACTGTTTTTT. Translating gives CASSFRQEQNEKLFF. Looking up the rest from reference TRBV13 and TRBJ1-4 gives the full variable domain: AAGVIQSPRHLIKEKRETATLKCYPIPRHDTVYWYQQGPGQDPQFLISFYEKMQSDKGSIPDRFSAQQFSDYHSELNMSSLELGDSALYFCASSFRQEQNEKLFFGSGTQLSVL.

The chain couples TRBV7-3 to TRBJ2-1; D may be TRBD2 (6 bases). The CDR3 has 14 amino acids. Germline CDR1 SGHTA, CDR2 FQGTGA. V lost 3 bases and J 10 bases, leaving 16 bases between the germline ends. The CDR3 loop reads CASSLGGTSGEQFF. CDR3 nucleotide sequence: TGTGCCAGCAGCTTGGGGGGTACCTCGGGCGAGCAGTTCTTC.

This chain links TRBV12-3 or TRBV12-4 with TRBJ1-6; 7 nucleotides align to TRBD1. The CDR3 is made up of 13 amino acids. The V and J ends lost 8 bases and 7 bases, in that order; junction bases with no gene match: 5. CDR3 coding DNA: TGTGCCAGCCAGGGGGGCGAAAATTCACCCCTCCACTTT. It translates to CASQGGENSPLHF.

This clone was observed once. As DNA, the CDR3 is TGTGCCAGCAGCTCGGGACAGGGTGACGAAAAACTGTTTTTT. Translating gives CASSSGQGDEKLFF. The V call is TRBV5-4, the J call TRBJ1-4; 9 bases are shared with TRBD1. Germline CDR1 is SGHNT and CDR2 is YYREEE (reference sequence). The CDR3 consists of 14 residues. V was clipped by 3 bases and J by 8 bases; unmatched bases: 5.

V and J are TRBV6-1 and TRBJ2-2; D may be TRBD2 (5 bases). V gave up 3 bases and J gave up 11 bases, with 10 bases separating them. This CDR3 comprises 12 residues. From germline, CDR1 is MNHNS and CDR2 SASEGT. CDR3 nucleotides: TGTGCCAGCAGTGAGGACTCTCCCGAGCTGTTTTTT. Encoded protein: CASSEDSPELFF.

The gene calls are TRBV28 and TRBJ2-1, with 7 positions matching TRBD1. The CDR3 contains 15 residues. With V trimmed by 6 bases and J by 0 bases, 5 bases remained unmatched. Germline CDR1 is MDHEN and CDR2 is SYDVKM. The CDR3 is CASRLDRASYNEQFF. The CDR3 DNA reads TGTGCCAGCAGATTAGACAGGGCCTCCTACAATGAGCAGTTCTTC.

The gene calls are TRBV27 and TRBJ2-7; 9 bases align to TRBD2. Germline-derived CDR1 and CDR2 are MNHEY and SMNVEV (reference sequence). The CDR3 is 14 amino acids. Trimming at V came to 6 bases and at J to 3 bases, leaving 6 bases not matched to a gene. The CDR3 nucleotides read TGTGCCAGCAGCCTTAGCGGGAGACTCTACGAGCAGTACTTC. It specifies CASSLSGRLYEQYF.

The rearrangement uses TRBV6-1 and TRBJ1-4, with a tentative D call TRBD1 (6 bases). This CDR3 region has 15 residues. From germline, CDR1 is MNHNS and CDR2 SASEGT. V was clipped by 2 bases and J by 3 bases, with 10 bases between them. The CDR3 nucleotides are TGTGCCAGCAGTGAAACAGGGCCAGCTAATGAAAAACTGTTTTTT. Translation: CASSETGPANEKLFF.

V and J are TRBV5-1 and TRBJ2-2; 11 nucleotides agree with TRBD2. The ends lost 4 bases at V and 0 bases at J; junction bases unmatched: 8. The CDR3 has 18 residues. The germline V gene encodes CDR1 SGHRS and CDR2 YFSETQ. The CDR3 DNA is TGCGCCAGCAGCGTGACCGGGACTAGCGGCGCGAACACCGGGGAGCTGTTTTTT. Protein product: CASSVTGTSGANTGELFF.

This chain connects TRBV10-3 to TRBJ2-4; D perhaps matches TRBD2 (5 bases). CDR3 length equals 14 residues. Germline V gene lookup returns CDR1 ENHRY and CDR2 SYGVKD. V dropped 10 bases and J dropped 0 bases, with 13 bases sitting between them. The CDR3 here is CASEDGLAKNIQYF. In nucleotides, the CDR3 is TGTGCCAGCGAGGACGGACTAGCCAAAAACATTCAGTACTTC.

The CDR3 loop is CASTLPGQGSDEKLFF. The CDR3, as DNA: TGTGCCAGCACCCTCCCGGGACAGGGTTCGGATGAAAAACTGTTTTTT. The chain carries TRBV28 and TRBJ1-4; 9 bases line up with TRBD1. Per germline, CDR1 MDHEN and CDR2 SYDVKM. The CDR3 is 16 amino acids. J lost 6 bases, V lost 7 bases, and 12 bases had no gene match.

The V gene is TRBV7-2, the J gene TRBJ2-5; D not certain. V was shortened by 5 bases and J by 5 bases, with 12 bases between the two germline ends. The CDR3 totals 13 residues. CDR1 and CDR2 (germline): SGHTA, FQGNSA. CDR3 loop: CASSRDEYETQYF. The CDR3 DNA reads TGTGCCAGCAGCCGAGATGAATACGAGACCCAGTACTTC.

This chain uses TRBV7-8 with TRBJ2-2; tentatively, D is TRBD2 (5 bases). V gave up 7 bases and J gave up 6 bases, with 6 bases separating them. The CDR3 has 11 amino acids. Germline V gene data show CDR1 as SGHVS and CDR2 as FQNEAQ. The CDR3 bases are TGTGCCAGCACTAGCTCCGGGGAGCTGTTTTTT. Translating it yields CASTSSGELFF.

A few counts support this clone. In DNA form, the CDR3 reads TGCGCCAGCACCGCGGACAGGGGGACCATACAATATAACACTGAAGCTTTCTTT. Amino acids: CASTADRGTIQYNTEAFF. The chain joins TRBV5-1 to TRBJ1-1; 10 bases are shared with TRBD1. Germline loops: CDR1 SGHRS, CDR2 YFSETQ. The CDR3 runs 18 residues. The V and J ends lost 6 bases and 2 bases, in that order; junction bases with no gene match: 16.

The gene calls are TRBV18 and TRBJ2-7; TRBD1 matches 8 bases. The germline V gene has CDR1 KGHSH and CDR2 LQKENI. There are 15 residues in the CDR3. V was pared by 2 bases and J by 2 bases, with 5 bases of the junction left unmatched. For the CDR3, the DNA is TGTGCCAGCTCACCAGCAGACAGGGGAACCTACGAGCAGTACTTC. It is translated as CASSPADRGTYEQYF.

The rearrangement joins TRBV30 to TRBJ1-5; D not certain. The CDR3 extends over 13 amino acids. Trimming removed 2 bases from V and 0 bases from J, with 5 bases in between. CDR1 and CDR2 (germline): GTSNPN, SVGIG (reference sequence). This CDR3 reads CAWSHSSNQPQHF. CDR3 bases: TGTGCCTGGAGTCATAGTAGCAATCAGCCCCAGCATTTT.

The genes are TRBV4-1 and TRBJ1-1, with 10 positions matching TRBD1. In germline, CDR1 is MGHRA, CDR2 YSYEKL. CDR3 length: 15 residues. With V trimmed by 3 bases and J by 5 bases, 6 bases remained unmatched. In DNA form, the CDR3 reads TGCGCCAGCAGCCACGAACCGGGACAGGGGACTGAAGCTTTCTTT. Its protein product is CASSHEPGQGTEAFF.

The V call is TRBV5-8, the J call TRBJ1-2; D is ambiguous. Trimming shortened V by 0 bases and J by 0 bases, and 6 bases separated the two germline ends. CDR1 is SGHTS, CDR2 YDEGEE, per germline. The CDR3 has 14 residues. The CDR3 DNA follows: TGTGCCAGCAGCTTGGTGCCAGCTAACTATGGCTACACCTTC. It specifies CASSLVPANYGYTF.

The CDR3 region has the DNA TGTGCCAGCAGGACTACTAGCGGGGGCCGCGCAAGCACAGATACGCAGTATTTT. Encoded protein: CASRTTSGGRASTDTQYF. The V gene is TRBV2, the J gene TRBJ2-3, with TRBD2 identical over 11 bases. The germline V gene has CDR1 SNHLY and CDR2 FYNNEI. CDR3 length: 18 amino acids. V shed 6 bases and J 0 bases; nucleotides not matched to a gene: 11.

In its sample, this clone was seen a few times. The J gene is TRBJ1-4, the V gene TRBV19; D gene unclear. The germline V gene encodes CDR1 LNHDA and CDR2 SQIVND (reference sequence). The germline V and J ends were trimmed by 9 bases and 2 bases, with 13 bases remaining between them. The CDR3 is 14 residues long. DNA for the CDR3: TGTGCCAGCCGCTTCGGGTCTACTAATGAAAAACTGTTTTTT. It is translated as CASRFGSTNEKLFF.

V is TRBV7-6 and J is TRBJ2-5; 13 nucleotides line up with TRBD2. The V gene's germline CDR1 is SGHVS and CDR2 FNYEAQ. The CDR3 sequence is 18 residues long. After removal of 4 bases from V and 7 bases from J, the junction contained 15 bases not matched to a gene. The CDR3 here is CASSSSQRLAGGPRTQYF. The CDR3 DNA is TGTGCCAGCAGCTCCAGTCAGAGACTAGCGGGGGGACCCAGGACCCAGTACTTC.